Sequencing of this T cell receptor beta chain was carried out in a study of T cells in Graves' hyperthyroidism and ophthalmopathy. Whole-study results and caveats: The authors' 13 V-J model separated ophthalmopathy from stable hyperthyroidism. Most thyroid clonotypes with frequency above 0.001 were detected in blood.

This CDR3 is 16 amino acids long. Losses at the gene ends were 1 base for V and 8 bases for J; bases not matched to a gene: 7. The V gene's germline CDR1 is LGHDT and CDR2 YNNKEL (reference sequence). This clonotype was seen a handful of times. Antigen specificity is unknown. It was RNA transcripts that yielded the amplified TCR beta CDR3 regions. First-round RT-PCR with HTBI primers amplified the TCR CDR3 region. TCRdb processed the multiplex PCR reads anew with MiXCR; each CDR3 protein has one entry. The table records about 400,000 distinct CDR3 sequences, approximately 14% of them present only once. Clinicians diagnosed patients from clinical symptoms, serum thyroxine and TRAb, thyroid ultrasound and orbital computed tomography.

This clonotype was obtained from a woman in her late teens or twenties with Graves' hyperthyroidism. The sample was blood. The V call is TRBV3-1, the J call TRBJ1-6, with 8 bases that match TRBD1. CDR3 bases: TGTGCCAGCAGCCAAGGAACCGGGACAGGTTATTCACCCCTCCACTTT. Translation: CASSQGTGTGYSPLHF.